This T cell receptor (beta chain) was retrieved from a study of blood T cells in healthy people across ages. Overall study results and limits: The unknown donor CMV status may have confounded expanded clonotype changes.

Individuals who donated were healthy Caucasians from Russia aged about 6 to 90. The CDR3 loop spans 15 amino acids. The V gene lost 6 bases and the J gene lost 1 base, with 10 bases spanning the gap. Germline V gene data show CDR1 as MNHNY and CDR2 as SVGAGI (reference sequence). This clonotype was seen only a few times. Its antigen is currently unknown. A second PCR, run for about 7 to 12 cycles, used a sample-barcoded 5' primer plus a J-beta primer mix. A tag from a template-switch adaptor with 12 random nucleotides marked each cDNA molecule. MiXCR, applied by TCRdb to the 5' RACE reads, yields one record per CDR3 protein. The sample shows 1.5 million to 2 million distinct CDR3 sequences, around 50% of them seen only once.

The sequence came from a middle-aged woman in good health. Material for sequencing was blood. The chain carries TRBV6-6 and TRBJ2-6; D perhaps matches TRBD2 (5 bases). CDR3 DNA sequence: TGTGCCAGCAGAGACGAGGGTTCTGGGGCCAACGTCCTGACTTTC. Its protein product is CASRDEGSGANVLTF.